Listed here are 13 T cell receptor beta chains from one sample, sequenced in a study of T cells in Graves' hyperthyroidism and ophthalmopathy. RNA transcripts served as the template for amplifying TCR beta CDR3 regions. TCR CDR3 regions were first amplified by RT-PCR with HTBI primers. MiXCR, run by TCRdb on the multiplex PCR reads, gives a single entry per CDR3 protein. This table has about half a million distinct CDR3 sequences, less than 25% appearing once. Material: blood. Every receptor here comes from a young man with Graves' hyperthyroidism.

The sample holds many counts of this clonotype. The chain employs TRBV2 and TRBJ1-5; a weak D match, TRBD1 (5 bases). The germline gives CDR1 SNHLY, CDR2 FYNNEI. Trimming pared 6 bases from V and 3 bases from J, leaving 15 bases between. This CDR3 comprises 15 residues. The CDR3 sequence: CASRGLGGNNQPQHF. CDR3 bases: TGTGCCAGCAGGGGGCTTGGGGGGAACAATCAGCCCCAGCATTTT.

This clonotype was picked up many times. A much larger clone sits a single nucleotide away, making a read error possible. CDR3 DNA: TGTGCCAGCGGAACATTGCGGGGGGGCCCTTCCTACGAGCAGTACTTC. Protein: CASGTLRGGPSYEQYF. The rearrangement uses TRBV28 and TRBJ2-7; TRBD2 aligns across 9 bases. V shed 8 bases and J 1 base; nucleotides not matched to a gene: 12. The germline CDR1 and CDR2 sequences are MDHEN and SYDVKM. The CDR3 spans 16 residues.

This clonotype was recorded once. The J gene is TRBJ2-5, the V gene TRBV7-2; TRBD1 matches at 10 bases. Trimming at V came to 11 bases and at J to 5 bases, leaving 11 bases not matched to a gene. Germline lookup yields CDR1 SGHTA and CDR2 FQGNSA. The CDR3 is 14 amino acids. CDR3 protein: CASGTGTGVETQYF. The DNA for the CDR3 is TGTGCCTCCGGGACAGGGACAGGGGTGGAGACCCAGTACTTC.

This rearrangement joins TRBV4-1 to TRBJ1-5, with D possibly being TRBD1 (6 bases). Trimming stripped 6 bases from V and 0 bases from J, with 15 bases between. Germline CDR1 reads MGHRA; CDR2 reads YSYEKL. This CDR3 is built from 16 residues. The CDR3 DNA sequence: TGCGCCAGCAGGGACAGACAACTTTATAGCAATCAGCCCCAGCATTTT. Its translation is CASRDRQLYSNQPQHF.

This sequence joins TRBV12-3 or TRBV12-4 and TRBJ2-1; tentatively, D is TRBD2 (7 bases). The ends were cut back, 6 bases at V and 6 bases at J, with 18 bases in the middle. The CDR3 sequence is 15 residues long. The CDR3 loop is CASRPLGGQSNEQFF. The CDR3 nucleotides read TGTGCCAGCAGACCCTTGGGGGGGCAAAGCAATGAGCAGTTCTTC.

This clonotype has a count of ten or more. This chain joins TRBV14 and TRBJ1-1; D is unclear. V was pared by 3 bases and J by 4 bases, with 12 bases between. The CDR3 has 14 amino acids. The V gene's germline CDR1 is SGHDN and CDR2 FVKESK. The chain's CDR3 is CASSQETVSTEAFF. CDR3 DNA sequence: TGTGCCAGCAGCCAGGAAACAGTAAGCACTGAAGCTTTCTTT. Looking up the rest from reference TRBV14 and TRBJ1-1 gives the full variable domain: EAGVTQFPSHSVIEKGQTVTLRCDPISGHDNLYWYRRVMGKEIKFLLHFVKESKQDESGMPNNRFLAERTGGTYSTLKVQPAELEDSGVYFCASSQETVSTEAFFGQGTRLTVV.

The chain's CDR3 is CASSDWGYGYTF. Here the CDR3 DNA reads TGTGCCAGTAGCGACTGGGGCTATGGCTACACCTTC. The chain uses TRBV19 and TRBJ1-2; the D is unclear. The CDR3 totals 12 residues. The V and J ends lost 6 bases and 4 bases respectively, with 9 bases between them. Germline lookup yields CDR1 LNHDA and CDR2 SQIVND (reference sequence).

This clonotype was recorded many times. The chain uses TRBV10-2 and TRBJ2-7, with D perhaps matching TRBD1 or TRBD2 (5 bases each). The CDR3 is 12 residues long. Trimming took 8 bases from V and 7 from J, leaving 15 bases between them. CDR1 is WSHSY and CDR2 is SAAADI in the germline V gene. The CDR3 nucleotides are TGCGCCAGCGAAGGGTCCTGGGGGGAGCAGTACTTC. Translated, it gives CASEGSWGEQYF.

The genes are TRBV20-1 and TRBJ2-7; TRBD1 aligns across 9 bases. The CDR3 runs to 12 residues. Germline trimming cut 6 bases from V and 2 bases from J; bases unmatched to any gene: 2. Germline CDR1 is DFQATT and CDR2 is SNEGSKA (reference sequence). CDR3 bases: TGCAGTGCGGACAGGGGAACCTACGAGCAGTACTTC. This encodes CSADRGTYEQYF.

On this clonotype itself: A junction boundary mismatches the germline segment, possibly from a read error. The rearrangement uses TRBV6-1 and TRBJ2-2; possible D gene TRBD2, 5 bases. Germline assignment: CDR1 MNHNS and CDR2 SASEGT. This CDR3 has 16 amino acids. The CDR3 loop is CASSEKGGDNTGELGF. As DNA, the CDR3 is TGTGCCAGCAGTGAAAAGGGCGGCGACAACACCGGGGAGCTGGGTTTT.

The table lists this clonotype with many counts. CDR3: CASASIPGQKGNFYEQYF. CDR3 nucleotides: TGTGCCAGCGCATCAATTCCGGGACAGAAGGGGAATTTCTACGAGCAGTACTTC. The chain uses TRBV28 and TRBJ2-7; 7 nucleotides align to TRBD1. Germline V gene lookup returns CDR1 MDHEN and CDR2 SYDVKM. V dropped 8 bases and J dropped 3; count of bases not matched to a gene: 22. The CDR3 is made up of 18 amino acids.

This clonotype was observed at least ten times. The chain joins TRBV5-1 to TRBJ1-1, with 9 nucleotides matching TRBD1. CDR3 length: 15 residues. Trimming at V came to 4 bases and at J to 4 bases, leaving 8 bases not matched to a gene. The germline V gene has CDR1 SGHRS and CDR2 YFSETQ. CDR3 sequence reads: CASSVTGGAGTEAFF. As DNA, the CDR3 is TGCGCCAGCAGCGTTACAGGGGGCGCGGGCACTGAAGCTTTCTTT. Combining the CDR3 with reference TRBV5-1 and TRBJ1-1 gives the whole variable domain KAGVTQTPRYLIKTRGQQVTLSCSPISGHRSVSWYQQTPGQGLQFLFEYFSETQRNKGNFPGRFSGRQFSNSRSEMNVSTLELGDSALYLCASSVTGGAGTEAFFGQGTRLTVV.

This chain uses TRBV7-3 with TRBJ2-7; D unclear. V was cut by 0 bases and J by 5 bases, with 14 bases left in between. The germline gives CDR1 SGHTA, CDR2 FQGTGA. The CDR3 is made up of 15 amino acids. CDR3 loop: CASSLTAGPRDEQYF. The CDR3 DNA reads as TGTGCCAGCAGCTTAACCGCCGGACCGCGTGACGAGCAGTACTTC.